This passage covers 25 T cell receptor beta chains from one sample sequenced in a study of T cell responses to AZD1222 COVID-19 vaccine. TCRdb's table, derived via immunoSEQ multiplex PCR, lists solely in-frame clones and lacks some. The data show about 170,000 clones, roughly nine tenths seen once. The sample in question was peripheral blood, obtained 28 days after the second AZD1222 dose. These receptors all come from an adult who received the AZD1222 COVID-19 vaccine.

The chain uses TRBV7-2 and TRBJ1-2; D gene ambiguous. Trimming cost V 3 bases and J 2 bases, with 10 bases left between them. The CDR3 is 14 amino acids. Per the germline V gene, CDR1 is SGHTA and CDR2 is FQGNSA. CDR3 sequence: CASSLGPRNYGYTF. The CDR3 DNA reads as TGTGCCAGCAGCTTGGGTCCCCGGAACTATGGCTACACCTTC. The full variable domain, rest sourced from reference TRBV7-2 and TRBJ1-2, is GAGVSQSPSNKVTEKGKDVELRCDPISGHTALYWYRQSLGQGLEFLIYFQGNSAPDKSGLPSDRFSAERTGGSVSTLTIQRTQQEDSAVYLCASSLGPRNYGYTFGSGTRLTVV.

J is TRBJ1-5 and V is TRBV19, with D uncertain. CDR1 LNHDA and CDR2 SQIVND come from the germline V gene (reference sequence). The CDR3 is 13 amino acids. V dropped 8 bases and J dropped 1 base, with 9 bases sitting between them. CDR3 in DNA: TGTGCCAGTCAATGGGAAAGCAATCAGCCCCAGCATTTT. The encoded protein is CASQWESNQPQHF. Filled out from reference TRBV19 and TRBJ1-5, the complete variable domain reads DGGITQSPKYLFRKEGQNVTLSCEQNLNHDAMYWYRQDPGQGLRLIYYSQIVNDFQKGDIAEGYSVSREKKESFPLTVTSAQKNPTAFYLCASQWESNQPQHFGDGTRLSIL.

The gene calls are TRBV4-3 and TRBJ2-7; TRBD1 agrees at 7 bases. Germline V CDR1 and CDR2: LGHNA, YSLEER. The CDR3 runs to 16 residues. J lost 3 bases, V lost 0 bases, and 8 bases had no gene match. DNA of the CDR3: TGCGCCAGCAGCCAAGATGGCCGGGACAGCTACTACGAGCAGTACTTC. Translated: CASSQDGRDSYYEQYF.

V gene TRBV18 combines with J gene TRBJ1-4; no clear D gene. V was trimmed by 2 bases and J by 7 bases, leaving 8 bases between them. This CDR3 comprises 13 residues. The germline V gene encodes CDR1 KGHSH and CDR2 LQKENI. The CDR3 DNA sequence: TGTGCCAGCTCACCAGGGTCGGGTGAAAAACTGTTTTTT. It specifies CASSPGSGEKLFF.

J is TRBJ2-2 and V is TRBV7-8; 11 positions match TRBD1. Germline V gives CDR1 SGHVS, CDR2 FQNEAQ. This CDR3 region has 16 residues. With V trimmed by 5 bases and J by 4 bases, 6 bases remained unmatched. The CDR3 coding sequence is TGTGCCAGCAGCCGAGGGACAGGGGGTAGCACCGGGGAGCTGTTTTTT. Its protein is CASSRGTGGSTGELFF. The full variable domain, completed using reference TRBV7-8 and TRBJ2-2, is GAGVSQSPRYKVAKRGQDVALRCDPISGHVSLFWYQQALGQGPEFLTYFQNEAQLDKSGLPSDRFFAERPEGSVSTLKIQRTQQEDSAVYLCASSRGTGGSTGELFFGEGSRLTVL.

The V and J genes are TRBV12-3 or TRBV12-4 and TRBJ2-7, with D perhaps TRBD1 (6 bases). The CDR3 has 13 amino acids. Deletions cut 6 bases from V and 4 bases from J, with 13 bases between. CDR3 bases: TGTGCCAGCAGCCCCCTGAGGGGGTACGAGCAGTACTTC. Translated: CASSPLRGYEQYF.

This chain uses TRBV6-1 with TRBJ1-2; D remains unclear. V gave up 2 bases and J gave up 7 bases, with 8 bases separating them. Germline values: CDR1 MNHNS, CDR2 SASEGT. The length of the CDR3 is 12 residues. CDR3: CASSEISLGYTF. CDR3 DNA sequence: TGTGCCAGCAGTGAAATCTCGCTTGGCTACACCTTC.

This sequence joins TRBV27 and TRBJ2-5; the D is unclear. Trimming took off 3 bases at V and 5 bases at J, with 16 bases between the two ends. The CDR3 has 15 residues. Germline CDR1 and CDR2: MNHEY and SMNVEV (reference sequence). The DNA of the CDR3 is TGTGCCAGCAGTTTCTTTGGTCTGGGTGGGGAGACCCAGTACTTC. It translates to CASSFFGLGGETQYF.

The chain has TRBV19 and TRBJ2-7, with a possible D match to TRBD2 (5 bases). The CDR3 length is 13 residues. V lost 0 bases, J lost 7 bases, and 10 bases lay in between. CDR1 LNHDA and CDR2 SQIVND come from the germline V gene (reference sequence). For the CDR3, the DNA is TGTGCCAGTAGTATAGATCGGGGTTCAGAGCAGTACTTC. It specifies CASSIDRGSEQYF.

The chain is built from TRBV12-3 or TRBV12-4 and TRBJ2-7; 7 bases map to TRBD1. V lost 7 bases, J lost 7 bases, and 10 bases stayed unmatched. This CDR3 contains 13 residues. Here the CDR3 reads CASKGGVGSEQYF. In nucleotides, the CDR3 is TGTGCCAGCAAAGGGGGCGTAGGGTCTGAGCAGTACTTC.

This chain joins TRBV10-3 and TRBJ1-4; D gene ambiguous. CDR1 is ENHRY, CDR2 SYGVKD, per germline. This CDR3 spans 15 amino acids. Deletions cut 0 bases from V and 0 bases from J, with 5 bases between. For the CDR3, the DNA is TGTGCCATCAGTGAGTCGAGAGCAACTAATGAAAAACTGTTTTTT. Translating it yields CAISESRATNEKLFF.

V and J are TRBV9 and TRBJ1-2; TRBD1 matches at 7 bases. This CDR3 contains 18 residues. Germline values: CDR1 SGDLS, CDR2 YYNGEE. With 2 bases clipped from V and 0 bases from J, the junction kept 13 bases outside the gene matches. In DNA, the CDR3 is TGTGCCAGCAGCGTCTCACTAGCCCCAGGACAGGCTAACTATGGCTACACCTTC. The encoded protein is CASSVSLAPGQANYGYTF.

The chain has TRBV27 and TRBJ1-2; D remains unclear. This CDR3 is 12 amino acids long. Germline V gives CDR1 MNHEY, CDR2 SMNVEV (reference sequence). Trimming took 8 bases from V and 8 from J, leaving 15 bases between them. The CDR3: CASDKRASGYTF. The CDR3, as DNA: TGTGCCAGCGACAAAAGGGCCTCAGGCTACACCTTC.

This chain connects TRBV6-1 to TRBJ1-5, with D tentatively TRBD1 (6 bases). Per germline, CDR1 MNHNS and CDR2 SASEGT. The ends were cut back, 2 bases at V and 13 bases at J, with 15 bases in the middle. The CDR3 contains 13 residues. The CDR3 here is CASSEYWGGPQHF. CDR3 bases: TGTGCCAGCAGTGAATATTGGGGGGGCCCTCAGCATTTT.

This clone has only a few counts. The chain is built from TRBV7-9 and TRBJ1-6; a weak D match, TRBD1 (6 bases). The CDR3 extends over 15 amino acids. Germline-derived CDR1 and CDR2 are SEHNR and FQNEAQ (reference sequence). V shed 5 bases and J shed 10 bases, with 18 bases lying between them. This CDR3 is CASSLMRGGRSPLHF. The CDR3 DNA follows: TGTGCCAGCAGCCTAATGAGGGGGGGGAGATCACCCCTCCACTTT.

The chain employs TRBV6-5 and TRBJ2-3; a possible D gene is TRBD2 (5 bases). The CDR3 length is 15 residues. V dropped 5 bases and J dropped 2 bases, with 14 bases sitting between them. Germline-derived CDR1 and CDR2 are MNHEY and SVGAGI. The CDR3 protein is CASSPATGNTDTQYF. CDR3 bases: TGTGCCAGCAGTCCAGCTACGGGGAACACAGATACGCAGTATTTT.

This chain uses TRBV6-5 with TRBJ2-1, with D possibly being TRBD2 (5 bases). There are 15 residues in the CDR3. Trimming removed 2 bases at V and 5 bases at J, with 13 bases between. Looked up from germline, CDR1 is MNHEY and CDR2 is SVGAGI. As DNA, the CDR3 is TGTGCCAGCAGTTACGGGAGTGTCGGACACAATGAGCAGTTCTTC. It codes for CASSYGSVGHNEQFF.

V usage is TRBV18 and J usage is TRBJ1-5; D remains unclear. V dropped 1 base and J dropped 0 bases, with 7 bases sitting between them. CDR1 and CDR2 (germline): KGHSH, LQKENI. The CDR3 extends over 15 amino acids. CDR3 loop: CASSPQENSNQPQHF. DNA for the CDR3: TGTGCCAGCTCACCACAGGAAAATAGCAATCAGCCCCAGCATTTT.

The rearrangement joins TRBV3-1 (or the pseudogene TRBV3-2) to TRBJ2-7; the D is unclear. This CDR3 region has 13 residues. V lost 4 bases and J lost 4, with 11 bases in between. The V gene's germline CDR1 is LGHDT and CDR2 YNNKEL (reference sequence). The CDR3 nucleotides are TGTGCCAGCAGCCCGGAGTTGGGATACGAGCAGTACTTC. This translates into CASSPELGYEQYF.

This chain links TRBV27 with TRBJ2-3, with D uncertain. The CDR3 has 15 amino acids. Germline lookup yields CDR1 MNHEY and CDR2 SMNVEV (reference sequence). V was shortened by 6 bases and J by 7 bases, with 20 bases between the two germline ends. The CDR3 DNA reads as TGTGCCAGCAGCCCGCCCGGAGCTCCCACCCATACGCAGTATTTT. Translation: CASSPPGAPTHTQYF.

This clone was recorded only once. V is TRBV4-1 and J is TRBJ1-2, with TRBD1 matching over 8 bases. The CDR3 spans 17 residues. Germline values: CDR1 MGHRA, CDR2 YSYEKL. J gave up 5 bases and V 3 bases, and 14 bases lay outside the gene matches. CDR3 sequence (DNA): TGCGCCAGCAGCCACCACCTAACAGGGGGTCGAACTTATGGCTACACCTTC. The encoded protein is CASSHHLTGGRTYGYTF.

This chain links TRBV27 with TRBJ1-6, with D possibly matching TRBD1 (5 bases). CDR1 and CDR2 (germline): MNHEY, SMNVEV (reference sequence). The germline V and J ends were trimmed by 8 bases and 7 bases, with 12 bases remaining between them. This CDR3 region has 13 residues. The CDR3 sequence is CASQIGANSPLHF. CDR3 DNA: TGTGCCAGCCAAATCGGGGCCAATTCACCCCTCCACTTT.

The V call is TRBV10-3, the J call TRBJ1-1; D not resolved. The CDR3 covers 13 residues. Trimming took off 7 bases at V and 7 bases at J, with 16 bases between the two ends. Per the germline V gene, CDR1 is ENHRY and CDR2 is SYGVKD. The CDR3 nucleotides read TGTGCCATCAACCGCCAGGAGGTCGATGAAGCTTTCTTT. Its protein is CAINRQEVDEAFF.

The chain carries TRBV28 and TRBJ2-2; TRBD1 is a possible D gene (6 bases). Trimming removed 8 bases at V and 0 bases at J, with 10 bases between. Germline lookup yields CDR1 MDHEN and CDR2 SYDVKM. CDR3 length: 14 amino acids. CDR3 sequence (DNA): TGTGCCAGCCTGGACAGCGCGAACACCGGGGAGCTGTTTTTT. It encodes CASLDSANTGELFF.

The chain links TRBV18 to TRBJ1-4; D is ambiguous. The CDR3 runs to 16 residues. Trimming took 2 bases from V and 4 from J, leaving 14 bases between them. Germline V lookup: CDR1 KGHSH, CDR2 LQKENI. The CDR3 DNA is TGTGCCAGCTCACCAACGTCAAGGCAGAATAATGAAAAACTGTTTTTT. This gives the protein CASSPTSRQNNEKLFF.